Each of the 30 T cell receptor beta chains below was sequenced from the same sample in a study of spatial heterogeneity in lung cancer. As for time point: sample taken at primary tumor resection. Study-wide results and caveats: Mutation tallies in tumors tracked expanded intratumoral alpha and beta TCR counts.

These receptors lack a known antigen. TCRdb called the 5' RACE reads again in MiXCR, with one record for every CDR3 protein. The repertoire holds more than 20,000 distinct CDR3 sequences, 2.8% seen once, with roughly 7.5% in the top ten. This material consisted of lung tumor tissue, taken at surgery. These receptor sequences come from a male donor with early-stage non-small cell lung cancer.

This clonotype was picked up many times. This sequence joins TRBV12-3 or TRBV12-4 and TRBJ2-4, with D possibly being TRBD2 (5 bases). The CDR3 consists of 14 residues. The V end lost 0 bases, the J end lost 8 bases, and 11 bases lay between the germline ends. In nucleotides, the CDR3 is TGTGCCAGCAGTTTAGCGGGAGTCGGGGACATTCAGTACTTC. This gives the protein CASSLAGVGDIQYF.

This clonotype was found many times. The chain's CDR3 is CSVERSLQTQYF. As DNA, the CDR3 is TGCAGCGTTGAAAGGAGTTTACAGACCCAGTACTTC. This sequence joins TRBV29-1 and TRBJ2-5; D remains unclear. With 2 bases removed from V and 6 bases from J, the gap between germline ends came to 10 bases. CDR1 is SQVTM, CDR2 ANQGSEA, per germline. This CDR3 has 12 residues.

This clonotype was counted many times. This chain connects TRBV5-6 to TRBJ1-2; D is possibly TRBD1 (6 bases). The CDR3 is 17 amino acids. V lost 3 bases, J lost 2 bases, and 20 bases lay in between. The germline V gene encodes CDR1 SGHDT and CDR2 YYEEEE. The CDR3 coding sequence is TGTGCCAGCAGCTCATATCTCGGTGGGGGGCAGAACTATGGCTACACCTTC. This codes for CASSSYLGGGQNYGYTF.

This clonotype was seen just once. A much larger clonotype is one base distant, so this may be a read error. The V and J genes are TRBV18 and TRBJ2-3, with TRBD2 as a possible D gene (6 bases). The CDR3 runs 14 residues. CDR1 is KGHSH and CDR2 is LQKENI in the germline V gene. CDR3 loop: CASSRSTSTDTRYF. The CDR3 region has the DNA TGTGCCAGCTCACGATCTACTAGCACAGATACGCGGTATTTT.

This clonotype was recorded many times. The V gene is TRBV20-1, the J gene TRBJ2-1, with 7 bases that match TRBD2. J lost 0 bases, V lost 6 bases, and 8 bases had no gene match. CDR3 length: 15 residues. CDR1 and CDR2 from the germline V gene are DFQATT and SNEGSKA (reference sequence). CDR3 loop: CSAPVGTNSYNEQFF. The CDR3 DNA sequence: TGCAGTGCCCCGGTCGGGACTAACTCCTACAATGAGCAGTTCTTC.

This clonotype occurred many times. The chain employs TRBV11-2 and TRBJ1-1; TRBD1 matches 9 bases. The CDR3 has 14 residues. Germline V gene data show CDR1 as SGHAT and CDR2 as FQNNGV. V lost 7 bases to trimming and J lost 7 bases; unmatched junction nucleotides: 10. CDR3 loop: CASNNLDRGNEAFF. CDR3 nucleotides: TGTGCCAGCAACAATTTGGACAGGGGAAATGAAGCTTTCTTT.

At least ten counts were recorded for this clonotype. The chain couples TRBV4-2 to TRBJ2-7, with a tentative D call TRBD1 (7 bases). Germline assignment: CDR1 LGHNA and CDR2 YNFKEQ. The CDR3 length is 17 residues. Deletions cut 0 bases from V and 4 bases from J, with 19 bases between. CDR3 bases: TGTGCCAGCAGCCAAGATAAGACGACAGGGAGGCGATACGAGCAGTACTTC. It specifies CASSQDKTTGRRYEQYF.

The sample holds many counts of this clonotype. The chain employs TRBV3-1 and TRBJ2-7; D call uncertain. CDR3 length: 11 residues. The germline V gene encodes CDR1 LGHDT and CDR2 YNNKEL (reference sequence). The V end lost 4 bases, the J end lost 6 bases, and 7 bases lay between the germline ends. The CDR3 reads CASSRKSEQYF. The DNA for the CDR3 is TGTGCCAGCAGCCGCAAATCCGAGCAGTACTTC.

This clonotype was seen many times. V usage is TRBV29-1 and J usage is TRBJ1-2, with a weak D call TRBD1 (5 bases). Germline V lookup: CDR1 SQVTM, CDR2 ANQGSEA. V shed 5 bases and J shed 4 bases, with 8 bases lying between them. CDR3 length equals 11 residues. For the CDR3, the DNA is TGCAGCGTTTCAGGGTCCTATGGCTACACCTTC. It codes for CSVSGSYGYTF.

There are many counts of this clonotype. CDR3 sequence: CSVDPTSGRETQYF. As DNA, the CDR3 is TGCAGCGTTGACCCGACTAGCGGTAGGGAGACCCAGTACTTC. The chain carries TRBV29-1 and TRBJ2-5; TRBD2 matches 9 bases. Germline lookup yields CDR1 SQVTM and CDR2 ANQGSEA. This CDR3 is built from 14 residues. The junction had 7 bases not matched to a gene; V was cut back by 3 bases and J by 5 bases.

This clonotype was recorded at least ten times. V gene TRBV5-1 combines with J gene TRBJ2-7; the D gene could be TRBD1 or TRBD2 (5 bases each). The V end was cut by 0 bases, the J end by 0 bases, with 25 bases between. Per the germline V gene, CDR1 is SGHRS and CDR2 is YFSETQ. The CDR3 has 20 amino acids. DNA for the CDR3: TGCGCCAGCAGCTTGGGGACTGACAGAATCGAATGGATCAGCTCCTACGAGCAGTACTTC. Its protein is CASSLGTDRIEWISSYEQYF.

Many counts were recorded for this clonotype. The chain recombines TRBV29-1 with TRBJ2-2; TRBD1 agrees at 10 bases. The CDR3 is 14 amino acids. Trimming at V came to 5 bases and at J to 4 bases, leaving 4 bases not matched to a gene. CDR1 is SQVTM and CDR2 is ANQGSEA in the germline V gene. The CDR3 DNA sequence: TGCAGCGTTCGCGGACAGGGGGGCACCGGGGAGCTGTTTTTT. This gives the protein CSVRGQGGTGELFF.

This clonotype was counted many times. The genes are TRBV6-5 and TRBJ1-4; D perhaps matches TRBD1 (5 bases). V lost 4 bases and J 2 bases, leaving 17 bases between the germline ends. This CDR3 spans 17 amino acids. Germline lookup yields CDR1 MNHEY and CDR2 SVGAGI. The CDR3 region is CASSSRLPRETNEKLFF. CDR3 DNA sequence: TGTGCCAGCAGTTCTCGACTGCCCAGGGAGACTAATGAAAAACTGTTTTTT.

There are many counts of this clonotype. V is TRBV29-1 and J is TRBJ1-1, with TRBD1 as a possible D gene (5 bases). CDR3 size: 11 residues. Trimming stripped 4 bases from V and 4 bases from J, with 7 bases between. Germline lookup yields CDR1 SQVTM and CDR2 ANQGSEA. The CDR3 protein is CSVVRGTEAFF. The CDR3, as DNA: TGCAGCGTTGTAAGGGGCACTGAAGCTTTCTTT.

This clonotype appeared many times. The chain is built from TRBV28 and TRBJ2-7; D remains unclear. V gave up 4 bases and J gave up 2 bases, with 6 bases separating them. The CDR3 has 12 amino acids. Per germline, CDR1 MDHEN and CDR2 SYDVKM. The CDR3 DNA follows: TGTGCCAGCAGTTACCGGGCCTACGAGCAGTACTTC. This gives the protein CASSYRAYEQYF.

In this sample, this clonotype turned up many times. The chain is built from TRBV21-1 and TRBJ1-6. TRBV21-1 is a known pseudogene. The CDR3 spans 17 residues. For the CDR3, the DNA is TGTGCCAGGGGAGGGCAGCAACCATTCGCCTATAATTCACCCCTCCACTTT. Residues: CARGGQQPFAYNSPLHF.

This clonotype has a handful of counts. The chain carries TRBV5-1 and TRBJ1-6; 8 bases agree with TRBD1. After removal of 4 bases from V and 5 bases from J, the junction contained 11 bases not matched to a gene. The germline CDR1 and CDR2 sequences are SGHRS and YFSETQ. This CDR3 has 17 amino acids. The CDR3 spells CASSLPPQGEDNSPLHF. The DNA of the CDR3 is TGCGCCAGCAGCCTCCCACCACAGGGGGAGGATAATTCACCCCTCCACTTT.

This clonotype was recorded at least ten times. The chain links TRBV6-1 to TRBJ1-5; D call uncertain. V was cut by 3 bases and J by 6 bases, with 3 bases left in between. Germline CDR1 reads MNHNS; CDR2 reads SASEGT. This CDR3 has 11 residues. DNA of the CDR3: TGTGCCAGCAGTGACGCTCAGCCCCAGCATTTT. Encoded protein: CASSDAQPQHF.

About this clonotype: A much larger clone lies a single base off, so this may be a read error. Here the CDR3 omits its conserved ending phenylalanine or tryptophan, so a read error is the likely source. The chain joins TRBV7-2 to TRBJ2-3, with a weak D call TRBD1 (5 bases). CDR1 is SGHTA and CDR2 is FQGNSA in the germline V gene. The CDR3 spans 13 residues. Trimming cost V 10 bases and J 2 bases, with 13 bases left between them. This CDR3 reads CAMGMGHTDTQYL. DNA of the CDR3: TGTGCCATGGGGATGGGGCACACAGATACGCAGTATTTG.

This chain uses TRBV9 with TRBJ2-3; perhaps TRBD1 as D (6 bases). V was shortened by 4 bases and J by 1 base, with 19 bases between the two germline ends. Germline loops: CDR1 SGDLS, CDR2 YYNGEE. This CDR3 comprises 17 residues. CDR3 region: CASSPSRSTGRTDTQYF. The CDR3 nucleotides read TGTGCCAGCAGCCCCAGTAGATCAACAGGGCGCACAGATACGCAGTATTTT. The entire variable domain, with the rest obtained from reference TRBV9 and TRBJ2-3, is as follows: DSGVTQTPKHLITATGQRVTLRCSPRSGDLSVYWYQQSLDQGLQFLIQYYNGEERAKGNILERFSAQQFPDLHSELNLSSLELGDSALYFCASSPSRSTGRTDTQYFGPGTRLTVL.

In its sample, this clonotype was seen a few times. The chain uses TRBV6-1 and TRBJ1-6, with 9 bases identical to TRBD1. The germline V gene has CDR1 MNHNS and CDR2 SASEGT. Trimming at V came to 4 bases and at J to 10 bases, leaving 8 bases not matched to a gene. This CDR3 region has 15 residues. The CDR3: CASSGEQGAFSPLHF. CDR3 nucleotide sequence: TGTGCCAGCAGTGGCGAACAGGGGGCCTTCTCACCCCTCCACTTT.

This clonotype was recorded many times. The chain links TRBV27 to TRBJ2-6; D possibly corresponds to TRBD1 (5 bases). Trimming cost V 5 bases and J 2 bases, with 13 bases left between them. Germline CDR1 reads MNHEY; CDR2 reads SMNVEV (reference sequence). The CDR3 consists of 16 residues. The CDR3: CASSSNRFPGANVLTF. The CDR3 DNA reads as TGTGCCAGCAGTAGCAACAGGTTCCCTGGGGCCAACGTCCTGACTTTC.

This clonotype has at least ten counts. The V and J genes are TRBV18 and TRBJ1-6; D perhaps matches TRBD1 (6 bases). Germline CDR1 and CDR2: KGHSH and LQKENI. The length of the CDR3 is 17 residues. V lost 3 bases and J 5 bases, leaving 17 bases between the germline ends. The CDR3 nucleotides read TGTGCCAGCTCACCCCGACAGGAAATGGGCGATAATTCACCCCTCCACTTT. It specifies CASSPRQEMGDNSPLHF.

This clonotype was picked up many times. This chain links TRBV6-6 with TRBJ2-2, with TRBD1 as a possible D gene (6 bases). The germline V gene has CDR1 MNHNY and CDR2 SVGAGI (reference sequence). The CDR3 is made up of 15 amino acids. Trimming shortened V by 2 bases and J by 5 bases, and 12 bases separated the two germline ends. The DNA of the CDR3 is TGTGCCAGCAGTTACGCGGCAGGGGTTACCGGGGAGCTGTTTTTT. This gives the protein CASSYAAGVTGELFF.

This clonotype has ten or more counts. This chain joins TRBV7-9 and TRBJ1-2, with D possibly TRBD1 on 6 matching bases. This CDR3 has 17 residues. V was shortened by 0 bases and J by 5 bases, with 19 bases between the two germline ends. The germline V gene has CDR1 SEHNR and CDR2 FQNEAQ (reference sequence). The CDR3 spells CASSLALGGPTIYGYTF. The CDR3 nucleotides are TGTGCCAGCAGCTTAGCGCTGGGGGGCCCGACTATATATGGCTACACCTTC.

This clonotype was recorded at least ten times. The CDR3 sequence: CSARRVEGYTF. DNA for the CDR3: TGCAGTGCCAGAAGAGTGGAGGGCTACACCTTC. The chain employs TRBV20-1 and TRBJ1-2; D remains ambiguous. Germline assignment: CDR1 DFQATT and CDR2 SNEGSKA (reference sequence). V was trimmed by 6 bases and J by 8 bases, leaving 13 bases between them. The CDR3 extends over 11 amino acids.

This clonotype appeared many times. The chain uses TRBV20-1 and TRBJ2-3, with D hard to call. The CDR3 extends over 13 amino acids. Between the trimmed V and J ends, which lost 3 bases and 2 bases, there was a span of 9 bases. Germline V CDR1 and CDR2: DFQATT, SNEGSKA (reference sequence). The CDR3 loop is CSARHSYTDTQYF. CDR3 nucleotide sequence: TGCAGTGCTAGGCACAGTTACACAGATACGCAGTATTTT.

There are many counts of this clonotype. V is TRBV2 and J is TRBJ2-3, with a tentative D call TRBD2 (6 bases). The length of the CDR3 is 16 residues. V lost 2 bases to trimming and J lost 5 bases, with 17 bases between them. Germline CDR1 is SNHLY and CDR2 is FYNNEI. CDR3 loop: CASSEKSSGAIDTQYF. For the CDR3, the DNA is TGTGCCAGCAGTGAAAAGAGTAGCGGAGCGATAGATACGCAGTATTTT. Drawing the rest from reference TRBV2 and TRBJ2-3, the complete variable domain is EPEVTQTPSHQVTQMGQEVILRCVPISNHLYFYWYRQILGQKVEFLVSFYNNEISEKSEIFDDQFSVERPDGSNFTLKIRSTKLEDSAMYFCASSEKSSGAIDTQYFGPGTRLTVL.

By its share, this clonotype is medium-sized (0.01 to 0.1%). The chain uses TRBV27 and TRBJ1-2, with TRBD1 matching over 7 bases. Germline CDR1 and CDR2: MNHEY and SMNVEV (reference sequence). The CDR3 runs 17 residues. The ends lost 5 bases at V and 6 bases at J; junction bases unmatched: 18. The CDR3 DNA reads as TGTGCCAGCAGTGCGTTTTGGAGGGGGCGCCTTGATCATGGCTACACCTTC. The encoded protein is CASSAFWRGRLDHGYTF.

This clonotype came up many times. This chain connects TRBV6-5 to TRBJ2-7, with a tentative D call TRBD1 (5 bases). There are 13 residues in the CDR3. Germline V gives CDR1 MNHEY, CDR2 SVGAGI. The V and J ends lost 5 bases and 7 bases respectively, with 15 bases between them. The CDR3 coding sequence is TGTGCCAGCAGTCACGACAGACCTACGGAGCAGTACTTC. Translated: CASSHDRPTEQYF.